This TCR beta chain emerged from a study of T cells in Graves' hyperthyroidism and ophthalmopathy. For the study at large: It was at initial diagnosis, before any treatment, that peripheral blood was collected.

The study based diagnoses on clinical symptoms, serum thyroxine and TRAb, thyroid ultrasound and orbital computed tomography. CDR1 KGHDR and CDR2 SFDVKD come from the germline V gene. This CDR3 is 9 amino acids long. Between the trimmed V and J ends, which lost 11 bases and 7 bases, there was a span of 7 bases. TCR beta CDR3 regions were amplified from RNA transcripts. Initially, a first-round RT-PCR of the TCR CDR3 employed the HTBI primer set. TCRdb re-analysed the multiplex PCR reads in MiXCR, keeping a single row per CDR3 protein. Of roughly 400,000 distinct CDR3 sequences in the sample, less than 20% were seen once.

The gene calls are TRBV24-1 and TRBJ1-2; D is ambiguous. This receptor was taken from a woman younger than 30 with Graves' hyperthyroidism that later progressed to Graves' ophthalmopathy. Sequencing was performed on blood. CDR3 region: CAIRSGYTF. The CDR3 DNA is TGTGCCATCCGAAGTGGCTACACCTTC.